These 26 T cell receptor beta chains were sequenced from one sample in a study of T cells after posttransplantation cyclophosphamide. Treatment was busulfan-fludarabine conditioning, a marrow graft, and cyclophosphamide on days +3 and +4. TCRdb's copy holds only in-frame clones and misses some; the assay was immunoSEQ multiplex PCR. Altogether 2,500 to 3,000 clones are present, 55% to 70% being singletons, with the ten largest covering roughly 26%. The sequencing used PBMCs, collected 30 days after allogeneic stem cell transplant with posttransplant cyclophosphamide. The receptors come from a female patient aged 45-60 years who received an allogeneic stem cell transplant from a related donor, was CMV-positive, and had no GVHD. Certain T cells may be donor cells from the graft.

The chain combines TRBV27 with TRBJ2-7; 9 bases match TRBD1. Germline lookup yields CDR1 MNHEY and CDR2 SMNVEV (reference sequence). This CDR3 spans 13 amino acids. V dropped 5 bases and J dropped 4; count of bases not matched to a gene: 3. For the CDR3, the DNA is TGTGCCAGCAGTACAGGGGGCGGATACGAGCAGTACTTC. It specifies CASSTGGGYEQYF.

The chain joins TRBV7-2 to TRBJ2-3; TRBD2 aligns across 8 bases. CDR1 is SGHTA and CDR2 is FQGNSA in the germline V gene. There are 15 residues in the CDR3. V was clipped by 3 bases and J by 2 bases; unmatched bases: 4. CDR3 amino acids: CASSFLAGFTDTQYF. The CDR3 DNA reads as TGTGCCAGCAGCTTTCTAGCGGGCTTCACAGATACGCAGTATTTT.

V and J are TRBV7-2 and TRBJ2-2, with 9 bases aligning to TRBD1. Germline V CDR1 and CDR2: SGHTA, FQGNSA. There are 15 residues in the CDR3. Trimming removed 4 bases from V and 4 bases from J; junction bases left unmatched: 4. The DNA for the CDR3 is TGTGCCAGCAGCTGGGACAGGGCGGCCACCGGGGAGCTGTTTTTT. The encoded protein is CASSWDRAATGELFF.

This chain uses TRBV2 with TRBJ2-5, with D perhaps matching TRBD1 (6 bases). Germline CDR1 is SNHLY and CDR2 is FYNNEI. V gave up 6 bases and J gave up 6 bases, with 17 bases separating them. The CDR3 extends over 14 amino acids. CDR3: CASSEGVNRKTQYF. The CDR3 DNA reads as TGTGCCAGCAGCGAGGGGGTAAATAGGAAGACCCAGTACTTC.

The chain couples TRBV4-2 to TRBJ1-2, with no clear D. Germline CDR1 reads LGHNA; CDR2 reads YNFKEQ. V gave up 6 bases and J gave up 6 bases, with 23 bases separating them. This CDR3 region has 16 residues. CDR3 bases: TGTGCCAGCAGTGACTCGGCAGGTCAAGCGGCGGATGGCTACACCTTC. This translates into CASSDSAGQAADGYTF.

The chain uses TRBV5-4 and TRBJ1-5; D ambiguous. V was shortened by 3 bases and J by 6 bases, with 10 bases between the two germline ends. Germline V gives CDR1 SGHNT, CDR2 YYREEE (reference sequence). The CDR3 totals 13 residues. Written as DNA, the CDR3 is TGTGCCAGCAGCTCTCTCCCCGGTCAGCCCCAGCATTTT. It yields the protein CASSSLPGQPQHF.

The V and J genes are TRBV5-1 and TRBJ2-2, with TRBD1 as a possible D gene (5 bases). This CDR3 contains 16 residues. Trimming cost V 3 bases and J 0 bases, with 12 bases left between them. Germline assignment: CDR1 SGHRS and CDR2 YFSETQ. CDR3 protein: CASSWGQTPNTGELFF. The DNA of the CDR3 is TGCGCCAGCAGCTGGGGCCAAACGCCGAACACCGGGGAGCTGTTTTTT.

V is TRBV7-9 and J is TRBJ1-2; no definite D call. CDR3 length: 13 amino acids. Trimming left V 5 bases short and J 4 bases short, with 11 bases between. Germline CDR1 and CDR2: SEHNR and FQNEAQ (reference sequence). In DNA, the CDR3 is TGTGCCAGCAGCGAGCCGCTCGCCTATGGCTACACCTTC. Its protein product is CASSEPLAYGYTF.

The J gene is TRBJ2-5, the V gene TRBV5-1; 9 nucleotides align to TRBD2. Unmatched junction bases numbered 5, after V lost 5 bases and J lost 3 bases. Germline CDR1 is SGHRS and CDR2 is YFSETQ. This CDR3 region has 14 residues. This CDR3 is CASSPRLAEETQYF. The CDR3 DNA reads TGCGCCAGCAGTCCCCGACTAGCGGAAGAGACCCAGTACTTC. Together with reference TRBV5-1 and TRBJ2-5, the CDR3 gives the full variable domain: KAGVTQTPRYLIKTRGQQVTLSCSPISGHRSVSWYQQTPGQGLQFLFEYFSETQRNKGNFPGRFSGRQFSNSRSEMNVSTLELGDSALYLCASSPRLAEETQYFGPGTRLLVL.

This chain uses TRBV15 with TRBJ1-1; no firm D call. CDR1 and CDR2 (germline): LNHNV, YYDKDF (reference sequence). The CDR3 covers 16 residues. Trimming shortened V by 0 bases and J by 4 bases, and 15 bases separated the two germline ends. CDR3 in DNA: TGTGCCACCAGCAGAGATAGAGGAGAGGGAGGCACTGAAGCTTTCTTT. Translating gives CATSRDRGEGGTEAFF.

In DNA form, the CDR3 reads TGTGCCAGTAGTAGCGGGGGGCCTTCCTACGAGCAGTACTTC. Translated: CASSSGGPSYEQYF. V usage is TRBV19 and J usage is TRBJ2-7, with 8 bases identical to TRBD2. CDR3 size: 14 residues. With 4 bases clipped from V and 1 base from J, the junction kept 3 bases outside the gene matches. The V gene's germline CDR1 is LNHDA and CDR2 SQIVND (reference sequence).

The rearrangement links TRBV5-4 to TRBJ1-2; D perhaps matches TRBD1 (6 bases). V was shortened by 0 bases and J by 8 bases, with 20 bases between the two germline ends. Looked up from germline, CDR1 is SGHNT and CDR2 is YYREEE (reference sequence). The CDR3 spans 16 residues. This CDR3 is CASSLGQGRSLEGYTF. The DNA for the CDR3 is TGTGCCAGCAGCTTGGGGCAGGGGCGGTCACTAGAGGGCTACACCTTC.

This clone was observed a few times. V is TRBV11-2 and J is TRBJ2-1; the match to TRBD2 covers 8 bases. Germline V lookup: CDR1 SGHAT, CDR2 FQNNGV. CDR3 length: 16 amino acids. The ends lost 0 bases at V and 5 bases at J; junction bases unmatched: 6. The CDR3 loop reads CASSLESGLADNEQFF. In DNA form, the CDR3 reads TGTGCCAGCAGCTTAGAGTCCGGACTAGCAGACAATGAGCAGTTCTTC.

J is TRBJ1-2 and V is TRBV28, with D unresolved. V gave up 5 bases and J gave up 1 base, with 8 bases separating them. The V gene's germline CDR1 is MDHEN and CDR2 SYDVKM. The CDR3 consists of 13 residues. The CDR3 is CASSPGSNYGYTF. Here the CDR3 DNA reads TGTGCCAGCAGTCCCGGGAGTAACTATGGCTACACCTTC.

By sample share, this clone is large. Other DNA sequences from this sample encode an identical CDR3 as well. The J gene is TRBJ2-7, the V gene TRBV9, with D possibly TRBD1 on 5 matching bases. V dropped 0 bases and J dropped 2 bases, with 12 bases sitting between them. The CDR3 is made up of 15 amino acids. The germline gives CDR1 SGDLS, CDR2 YYNGEE. The CDR3 DNA is TGTGCCAGCAGCGTAGATCTGGAGACAGCCTACGAGCAGTACTTC. Protein product: CASSVDLETAYEQYF. The full variable domain, rest sourced from reference TRBV9 and TRBJ2-7, is DSGVTQTPKHLITATGQRVTLRCSPRSGDLSVYWYQQSLDQGLQFLIQYYNGEERAKGNILERFSAQQFPDLHSELNLSSLELGDSALYFCASSVDLETAYEQYFGPGTRLTVT.

The rearrangement joins TRBV6-4 to TRBJ1-5, with a weak D call TRBD1 (6 bases). Between the trimmed V and J ends, which lost 3 bases and 2 bases, there was a span of 17 bases. CDR1 is MRHNA, CDR2 SNTAGT, per germline. The CDR3 runs 17 residues. The DNA of the CDR3 is TGTGCCAGCAGTGAATTTGGCTCAGGGGAAGGCAATCAGCCCCAGCATTTT. This translates into CASSEFGSGEGNQPQHF.

The chain joins TRBV7-7 to TRBJ2-7, with TRBD1 as a possible D gene (6 bases). CDR1 SSHAT and CDR2 FNYEAQ come from the germline V gene (reference sequence). Trimming stripped 5 bases from V and 4 bases from J, with 18 bases between. This CDR3 contains 15 residues. CDR3 coding DNA: TGTGCCAGCAGCCCCAACAGGGTCGGGCGATACGAGCAGTACTTC. It translates to CASSPNRVGRYEQYF.

This chain links TRBV6-5 with TRBJ2-7, with 7 positions matching TRBD2. This CDR3 is built from 14 residues. The V gene's germline CDR1 is MNHEY and CDR2 SVGAGI. Germline trimming cut 6 bases from V and 0 bases from J; bases unmatched to any gene: 5. The CDR3 DNA follows: TGTGCCAGCAGCTTGGGGGGGGGCTCCTACGAGCAGTACTTC. It is translated as CASSLGGGSYEQYF.

The chain couples TRBV5-4 to TRBJ2-7, with 7 nucleotides matching TRBD2. The germline V gene encodes CDR1 SGHNT and CDR2 YYREEE (reference sequence). The J segment lost 1 base and the V segment lost 0 bases, leaving 4 bases of the junction unmatched. CDR3 size: 15 residues. In DNA form, the CDR3 reads TGTGCCAGCAGCTTGGTTGGCGGGAGATCCTACGAGCAGTACTTC. As protein: CASSLVGGRSYEQYF.

This clone has just a few counts. The V and J genes are TRBV6-5 and TRBJ1-5, with 11 positions matching TRBD1. In germline, CDR1 is MNHEY, CDR2 SVGAGI. The CDR3 sequence is 15 residues long. V lost 5 bases and J lost 6; bases outside the gene matches: 6. The CDR3 here is CASSPGQGVAQPQHF. CDR3 sequence (DNA): TGTGCCAGCAGTCCGGGACAGGGGGTGGCTCAGCCCCAGCATTTT.

The CDR3: CASSPTLMGQAYEQYF. In DNA, the CDR3 is TGTGCCAGCAGCCCTACCTTGATGGGACAGGCCTACGAGCAGTACTTC. The V gene is TRBV7-6, the J gene TRBJ2-7; 8 bases match TRBD1. Germline values: CDR1 SGHVS, CDR2 FNYEAQ. The CDR3 totals 16 residues. J was trimmed by 2 bases and V by 5 bases; bases with no gene match: 11.

This clone counts as medium-sized. The chain uses TRBV28 and TRBJ2-1; tentatively, D is TRBD2 (5 bases). V was cut by 6 bases and J by 8 bases, with 14 bases left in between. The germline V gene has CDR1 MDHEN and CDR2 SYDVKM. This CDR3 comprises 13 residues. CDR3 in amino acids: CASRNNGEHEQFF. CDR3 DNA: TGTGCCAGCAGGAATAACGGGGAACATGAGCAGTTCTTC.

The V gene is TRBV2, the J gene TRBJ2-5; 11 bases agree with TRBD2. V gave up 8 bases and J gave up 2 bases; unmatched junction bases: 13. The CDR3 has 17 amino acids. In germline, CDR1 is SNHLY, CDR2 FYNNEI. The CDR3, as DNA: TGTGCCAGCCTCCCGCGGCTAGCGGGGGGCCCGCAAGAGACCCAGTACTTC. Residues: CASLPRLAGGPQETQYF.

The chain combines TRBV18 with TRBJ1-4; D is possibly TRBD1 (5 bases). The CDR3 spans 11 residues. Trimming shortened V by 3 bases and J by 12 bases, and 8 bases separated the two germline ends. Germline CDR1 is KGHSH and CDR2 is LQKENI. CDR3 amino acids: CASSPQGELFF. CDR3 DNA: TGTGCCAGCTCACCCCAGGGTGAACTGTTTTTT.

This clone occurred a few times. The rearrangement joins TRBV27 to TRBJ2-1; 14 positions agree with TRBD2. J gave up 7 bases and V 3 bases, and 2 bases lay outside the gene matches. Germline CDR1 is MNHEY and CDR2 is SMNVEV (reference sequence). The CDR3 runs to 15 residues. The CDR3 here is CASSFWTSGGNEQFF. CDR3 DNA sequence: TGTGCCAGCAGTTTTTGGACTAGCGGGGGGAATGAGCAGTTCTTC.

This sequence joins TRBV9 and TRBJ2-1; the match to TRBD2 covers 9 bases. Per germline, CDR1 SGDLS and CDR2 YYNGEE. Trimming removed 1 base from V and 5 bases from J; junction bases left unmatched: 7. The CDR3 extends over 16 amino acids. This CDR3 is CASSVRAGGAHNEQFF. Written as DNA, the CDR3 is TGTGCCAGCAGCGTAAGGGCGGGAGGGGCACACAATGAGCAGTTCTTC.